Below are 29 T cell receptor beta chains sequenced from a single sample in a study of tumor-infiltrating lymphocytes in primary liver carcinoma. With around 520 ng total RNA as template and a constant-region primer, TCR beta cDNA was made. A slightly modified ARM-PCR protocol with three nested multiplex PCR rounds produced these TCR beta libraries. A C-beta reverse primer was combined with TRBV1-TRBV30 forward primers in the first two PCR rounds, and each round had roughly 11 cycles. TCRdb re-called the multiplex PCR reads with MiXCR, one entry per CDR3 protein. The sample carries some 100,000 distinct CDR3 sequences, about 67% recorded once. Taking about 17-33 mg of unsorted bulk tissue, the authors co-extracted RNA and DNA. The specimen sequenced was liver tumor tissue from sampling region 2. Stated subset: tumor region T2, inferior pole. These TCRs come from a woman aged 55-70 years with primary liver carcinoma and hepatitis B virus infection.

This clonotype was seen more than once but under ten times. A read error may be the cause here, since a much bigger clone is one base away. V usage is TRBV28 and J usage is TRBJ1-1, with no clear D. The length of the CDR3 is 12 residues. V was clipped by 3 bases and J by 3 bases, with 5 bases between them. CDR1 and CDR2 from the germline V gene are MDHEN and SYDVKM. CDR3 sequence (DNA): TGTGCCAGCAGTTTGGAGCACACTGAAGCTTTCTTT. It yields the protein CASSLEHTEAFF.

This clonotype came up once. A much more abundant neighbour one base away suggests this may be a read error. V and J are TRBV14 and TRBJ2-4; 9 nucleotides agree with TRBD2. CDR3 length: 14 residues. CDR1 SGHDN and CDR2 FVKESK come from the germline V gene. With 5 bases clipped from V and 12 bases from J, the junction kept 11 bases outside the gene matches. CDR3 DNA sequence: TGTGCCAGCAGCGCTAGCGGGACGTCACACACTCAGTACTTC. Translated, it gives CASSASGTSHTQYF.

Notes on this clonotype: A much larger clone lies a single base off, so this may be a read error. This chain links TRBV28 with TRBJ1-5, with 9 bases identical to TRBD1. This CDR3 has 15 amino acids. The ends lost 6 bases at V and 10 bases at J; junction bases unmatched: 13. Germline assignment: CDR1 MDHEN and CDR2 SYDVKM. The CDR3: CASRKSQGAGHPQHF. CDR3 nucleotides: TGTGCCAGCAGAAAGTCACAGGGGGCAGGACACCCCCAGCATTTT.

In its sample, this clonotype was seen a few times. The chain uses TRBV7-2 and TRBJ2-7; D call uncertain. CDR3 length: 14 residues. V lost 4 bases, J lost 2 bases, and 12 bases lay in between. Germline values: CDR1 SGHTA, CDR2 FQGNSA. CDR3 sequence (DNA): TGTGCCAGCAGCTCCTCCCAAACCGCCTACGAGCAGTACTTC. Translation: CASSSSQTAYEQYF.

As to this clonotype: Mismatch with germline at one junction end may stem from a read error. The rearrangement joins TRBV6-6 to TRBJ1-1, with D possibly being TRBD1 (5 bases). Looked up from germline, CDR1 is MNHNY and CDR2 is SVGAGI (reference sequence). The CDR3 covers 16 residues. The CDR3 loop is CVSLPGHSPGGTEAFF. The CDR3 DNA follows: TGTGTCAGCTTGCCGGGGCACAGCCCCGGGGGGACTGAGGCTTTCTTT.

V gene TRBV25-1 combines with J gene TRBJ2-5; tentatively, D is TRBD2 (5 bases). Germline assignment: CDR1 MGHDK and CDR2 SYGVNS. V was cut by 4 bases and J by 5 bases, with 14 bases left in between. The CDR3 is made up of 14 amino acids. The CDR3, as DNA: TGTGCCAGCAGTGGTGGCGGGCGCTTCGAGACCCAGTACTTC. This translates into CASSGGGRFETQYF.

Details on this clonotype: One end of the junction fails to match germline, which may point to a read error. This rearrangement joins TRBV6-5 to TRBJ2-3, with D hard to call. This CDR3 is 15 amino acids long. Germline CDR1 is MNHEY and CDR2 is SVGAGI. The CDR3 protein is CASNYSVADTDTQYF. In nucleotides, the CDR3 is TGTGCCAGCAATTACTCAGTGGCAGACACAGATACGCAGTATTTC.

In its sample, this clonotype ranks as medium-sized. V and J are TRBV11-2 and TRBJ2-1; D might be TRBD2 (5 bases). Trimming cost V 1 base and J 0 bases, with 7 bases left between them. The CDR3 has 15 amino acids. Germline CDR1 and CDR2: SGHAT and FQNNGV. DNA for the CDR3: TGTGCCAGCAGCTTAGGGGCGGGCTCCTACAATGAGCAGTTCTTC. It is translated as CASSLGAGSYNEQFF.

This clonotype has only a few counts. The J gene is TRBJ2-1, the V gene TRBV21-1. TRBV21-1 is given as a pseudogene. The CDR3 loop spans 15 amino acids. The CDR3 here is CASSQLTDIYNEQFF. CDR3 nucleotide sequence: TGTGCCAGCAGCCAGTTGACGGATATCTACAATGAGCAGTTCTTC.

This rearrangement joins TRBV6-4 to TRBJ2-1; 13 bases align to TRBD2. J lost 6 bases, V lost 3 bases, and 5 bases had no gene match. Germline V gives CDR1 MRHNA, CDR2 SNTAGT. The CDR3 runs 16 residues. Here the CDR3 reads CASSEEGLAGANEQFF. CDR3 bases: TGTGCCAGCAGTGAAGAAGGACTAGCGGGAGCCAATGAGCAGTTCTTC.

The V call is TRBV6-5, the J call TRBJ2-2; D might be TRBD1 (6 bases). The V gene's germline CDR1 is MNHEY and CDR2 SVGAGI. V gave up 7 bases and J gave up 7 bases, with 19 bases separating them. CDR3 size: 15 residues. CDR3 protein: CASNEIPDSIGELFF. The CDR3 coding sequence is TGTGCCAGCAACGAAATTCCGGACAGCATCGGGGAGCTGTTTTTT.

Regarding this clonotype: This CDR3 fails to terminate in the conserved phenylalanine or tryptophan, so it likely reflects a read error. The V and J genes are TRBV13 and TRBJ2-7; 14 nucleotides line up with TRBD2. The CDR3 has 16 residues. Germline-derived CDR1 and CDR2 are PRHDT and FYEKMQ (reference sequence). As DNA, the CDR3 is TGTGCCAGGAGCTCAGACGGGACTAGCGGGAGTCCCGAGCAGTACATC. Its protein product is CARSSDGTSGSPEQYI.

Remarks on this clonotype: A much larger clone differs by one base, so this may be a read error. The chain employs TRBV30 and TRBJ2-3; D remains ambiguous. CDR3 size: 12 residues. CDR1 and CDR2 from the germline V gene are GTSNPN and SVGIG (reference sequence). The CDR3: CARSGDTDTQYF. The DNA of the CDR3 is TGTGCCCGGAGTGGGGACACAGATACGCAGTATTTT.

Concerning this clonotype: The junction departs from the called germline gene at one end, perhaps through a read error. This chain links TRBV5-6 with TRBJ2-7; TRBD1 matches 7 bases. From germline, CDR1 is SGHDT and CDR2 YYEEEE. This CDR3 comprises 15 residues. CDR3 residues: CVSSLVDRNTYGQYF. Here the CDR3 DNA reads TGTGTCAGCAGCTTGGTGGACAGGAATACTTACGGGCAGTACTTT.

The chain recombines TRBV5-4 with TRBJ2-3, with D hard to call. V was cut by 5 bases and J by 6 bases, with 13 bases left in between. Germline CDR1 reads SGHNT; CDR2 reads YYREEE (reference sequence). The CDR3 runs 13 residues. The CDR3 bases are TGTGCCAGCAGTACCCCGGCCCTCGATACGCAGTATTTT. Its translation is CASSTPALDTQYF.

V usage is TRBV6-2 or TRBV6-3 and J usage is TRBJ1-2, with D tentatively TRBD1 (5 bases). The ends were cut back, 8 bases at V and 4 bases at J, with 11 bases in the middle. Germline V gives CDR1 MNHEY, CDR2 SVGEGT. This CDR3 contains 12 residues. The CDR3, as DNA: TGTGCCAGCGGTCTCGACAGCTATGGCTACACCTTC. Its translation is CASGLDSYGYTF.

Turning to this clonotype: The CDR3 does not close with the conserved phenylalanine or tryptophan, likely indicating a read error. The chain joins TRBV11-2 to TRBJ1-1; D gene ambiguous. Germline V gives CDR1 SGHAT, CDR2 FQNNGV. The germline V and J ends were trimmed by 5 bases and 0 bases, with 7 bases remaining between them. The CDR3 loop spans 13 amino acids. CDR3 coding DNA: TGTGCCAGCAGCCACAGTTTGAACACTGAAGCTTTCTCT. It translates to CASSHSLNTEAFS.

The chain couples TRBV20-1 to TRBJ2-7, with D unclear. Deletions cut 7 bases from V and 4 bases from J, with 14 bases between. The CDR3 spans 12 residues. Per germline, CDR1 DFQATT and CDR2 SNEGSKA (reference sequence). The CDR3 DNA reads as TGCAGTGTCGCAGTAAGCTCTTACGAGCAGTACTTC. It yields the protein CSVAVSSYEQYF.

This clonotype was picked up many times. This sequence joins TRBV7-8 and TRBJ2-7; 8 bases are a match to TRBD1. The CDR3 runs 15 residues. The germline CDR1 and CDR2 sequences are SGHVS and FQNEAQ. With V trimmed by 1 base and J by 4 bases, 6 bases remained unmatched. In DNA, the CDR3 is TGTGCCAGCAGCTTAGGACAGGGGAATGTATACGAGCAGTACTTC. Translation gives CASSLGQGNVYEQYF.

With regard to this clonotype: The missing conserved phenylalanine or tryptophan at the end of this CDR3 makes a read error likely. The rearrangement links TRBV6-5 to TRBJ1-1; 7 nucleotides match TRBD1. The CDR3 totals 15 residues. Per the germline V gene, CDR1 is MNHEY and CDR2 is SVGAGI. The CDR3 protein is CASRPRGEKNTGAFL. The CDR3 nucleotides are TGTGCCAGCAGGCCCAGGGGGGAGAAGAACACTGGAGCTTTCCTT.

This clonotype was seen many times. The rearrangement links TRBV5-4 to TRBJ2-3; 8 nucleotides align to TRBD2. V was clipped by 5 bases and J by 2 bases; unmatched bases: 7. Germline V gene data show CDR1 as SGHNT and CDR2 as YYREEE (reference sequence). The CDR3 spans 15 residues. CDR3 nucleotide sequence: TGTGCCAGCAGATCCGGACTAGCCCCCACAGATACGCAGTATTTT. Translation: CASRSGLAPTDTQYF.

The V call is TRBV29-1, the J call TRBJ2-3; a possible D gene is TRBD2 (6 bases). CDR3 length: 14 residues. Trimming shortened V by 7 bases and J by 5 bases, and 19 bases separated the two germline ends. CDR1 and CDR2 (germline): SQVTM, ANQGSEA. CDR3 sequence: CSAAGTGLVDTQYF. Written as DNA, the CDR3 is TGCAGCGCTGCGGGGACGGGGCTGGTAGATACGCAGTATTTT.

Only one count was recorded for this clonotype. The chain recombines TRBV12-3 or TRBV12-4 with TRBJ2-5; 8 bases are shared with TRBD2. Trimming at V came to 2 bases and at J to 4 bases, leaving 6 bases not matched to a gene. The CDR3 consists of 15 residues. CDR3 in DNA: TGTGCCAGCAGTTTACGTAGCGGGAAGGGAGAGACCCAGTACTTC. This gives the protein CASSLRSGKGETQYF.

As to this clonotype: A much larger clone sits a single nucleotide away, making a read error possible. V gene TRBV7-9 combines with J gene TRBJ2-5, with D perhaps TRBD2 (5 bases). The CDR3 contains 15 residues. Germline V gives CDR1 SEHNR, CDR2 FQNEAQ (reference sequence). V was shortened by 2 bases and J by 7 bases, with 17 bases between the two germline ends. This chain's CDR3 is CASSLIKGVRGTQYF. CDR3 nucleotides: TGTGCCAGCAGCTTAATAAAGGGAGTCCGAGGGACCCAGTACTTC. The whole variable domain, remainder taken from reference TRBV7-9 and TRBJ2-5, is DTGVSQNPRHKITKRGQNVTFRCDPISEHNRLYWYRQTLGQGPEFLTYFQNEAQLEKSRLLSDRFSAERPKGSFSTLEIQRTEQGDSAMYLCASSLIKGVRGTQYFGPGTRLLVL.

This clonotype was counted at least ten times. This chain links TRBV5-8 with TRBJ1-2; D remains unclear. This CDR3 has 14 amino acids. With 1 base removed from V and 5 bases from J, the gap between germline ends came to 12 bases. Germline values: CDR1 SGHTS, CDR2 YDEGEE. CDR3 DNA: TGTGCCAGCAGCTTGTGGGAATTGGGGTATGGCTACACCTTC. Its translation: CASSLWELGYGYTF.

This clonotype was seen once. This chain uses TRBV12-3 or TRBV12-4 with TRBJ2-3; weak D call: TRBD1 (6 bases). V shed 10 bases and J shed 3 bases, with 20 bases lying between them. This CDR3 comprises 15 residues. The DNA of the CDR3 is TGTGCCACCAATTCCACAATAGGGGGAACAGATACGCAGTATTTT. It encodes CATNSTIGGTDTQYF.

This clonotype appeared a single time. At one end, the junction sequence differs from germline, possibly due to a read error. The V call is TRBV7-9, the J call TRBJ2-7; D gene unclear. The CDR3 loop spans 11 amino acids. Germline-derived CDR1 and CDR2 are SEHNR and FQNEAQ (reference sequence). The CDR3 is CASSSSYEQCF. CDR3 nucleotides: TGTGCCAGCAGCTCCTCCTACGAGCAGTGTTTC. The whole variable domain, filled in from reference TRBV7-9 and TRBJ2-7, reads DTGVSQNPRHKITKRGQNVTFRCDPISEHNRLYWYRQTLGQGPEFLTYFQNEAQLEKSRLLSDRFSAERPKGSFSTLEIQRTEQGDSAMYLCASSSSYEQCFGPGTRLTVT.

At least ten counts were recorded for this clonotype. This rearrangement joins TRBV5-6 to TRBJ2-3, with unresolved D. The V end was cut by 2 bases, the J end by 7 bases, with 5 bases between. The V gene's germline CDR1 is SGHDT and CDR2 YYEEEE. This CDR3 contains 11 residues. The CDR3 DNA follows: TGTGCCAGCAGCTTCGGAAATACGCAGTATTTT. It translates to CASSFGNTQYF.

In this sample, this clonotype turned up many times. V gene TRBV10-1 combines with J gene TRBJ2-5; 8 positions match TRBD2. The CDR3 runs to 14 residues. The ends lost 3 bases at V and 2 bases at J; junction bases unmatched: 2. The germline gives CDR1 WNHNN, CDR2 SYGVQD (reference sequence). The CDR3 here is CASSDGGAQETQYF. CDR3 nucleotide sequence: TGCGCCAGCAGTGACGGGGGGGCGCAAGAGACCCAGTACTTC.